Reported below is one TCR beta chain. The sample belongs to a study of blood T cells in healthy people across ages. Background on the study: In model experiments, template switching was able to capture about one barcoded beta molecule for every two T cells that were present.

A sample-barcoded 5' primer and a J-beta primer mix were used in a second PCR of roughly 7 to 11 cycles. Paired-end reads containing CDR3 totaled no fewer than 2.5 million for each sample. TCRdb reprocessed the 5' RACE reads via MiXCR and lists one record per CDR3 protein. The sample includes around 1,600,000 distinct CDR3 sequences, roughly 43% of them seen just once. V lost 3 bases, J lost 4 bases, and 8 bases stayed unmatched. Germline CDR1 is LNHDA and CDR2 is SQIVND (reference sequence). The CDR3 has 16 amino acids. Per-sample yields of isolated PBMCs were at least 6 million. Total RNA, at least 5.5 micrograms per sample, was extracted from PBMCs.

The chain joins TRBV19 to TRBJ2-2; 7 bases line up with TRBD2. This clonotype was sampled from a woman under 30 in good health. Sequenced material: blood. DNA of the CDR3: TGTGCCAGTAGTATGGGATGGCGGGAGAGCACCGGGGAGCTGTTTTTT. It specifies CASSMGWRESTGELFF.